The 31 T cell receptor beta chains given below trace back to one sample, sequenced in a study of neurological immune-mediated disorders. Time point of the sample: longitudinal time-point 2. TCRdb reprocessed the 5' RACE reads via MiXCR and lists one record per CDR3 protein. This table has 60,000 to 75,000 distinct CDR3 sequences, roughly 9.8% appearing once. The sequenced sample consisted of PBMCs. These receptors were obtained from a man aged 30-40 years in good health.

The rearrangement uses TRBV15 and TRBJ1-4; no reliable D call. Trimming removed 5 bases at V and 5 bases at J, with 12 bases between. The CDR3 consists of 14 residues. CDR1 is LNHNV and CDR2 is YYDKDF in the germline V gene (reference sequence). CDR3 region: CATSEGISNEKLFF. CDR3 sequence (DNA): TGTGCCACCAGCGAAGGTATCTCCAATGAAAAACTGTTTTTT.

Many counts were recorded for this clonotype. This chain's CDR3 is CASSFPLEEAFF. CDR3 coding DNA: TGCGCCAGCAGCTTCCCCCTAGAAGAAGCTTTCTTT. The V call is TRBV5-1, the J call TRBJ1-1; D is unresolved. This CDR3 comprises 12 residues. Germline V lookup: CDR1 SGHRS, CDR2 YFSETQ. V shed 2 bases and J shed 8 bases, with 10 bases lying between them.

This clonotype has at least ten counts. The CDR3 DNA follows: TGTGCCAGCAGCAAGACAGGGAACGGCAATCAGCCCCAGCATTTT. Encoded protein: CASSKTGNGNQPQHF. This sequence joins TRBV27 and TRBJ1-5; 7 bases line up with TRBD1. J was trimmed by 2 bases and V by 6 bases; bases with no gene match: 7. CDR3 length: 15 residues. In germline, CDR1 is MNHEY, CDR2 SMNVEV (reference sequence).

As for this clonotype: This clone may be a read error of a much larger clone one base away. The chain recombines TRBV2 with TRBJ2-7; D is undetermined. This CDR3 has 13 amino acids. Germline V gene lookup returns CDR1 SNHLY and CDR2 FYNNEI. The V end lost 4 bases, the J end lost 5 bases, and 12 bases lay between the germline ends. CDR3 sequence: CASSVEAHHEQYF. Written as DNA, the CDR3 is TGTGCCAGCAGTGTCGAGGCGCACCACGAGCAGTACTTC.

This clonotype has at least ten counts. The rearrangement joins TRBV12-3 or TRBV12-4 to TRBJ1-2, with unresolved D. This CDR3 has 13 residues. V was clipped by 5 bases and J by 0 bases, with 7 bases between them. CDR3 residues: CASSVAANYGYTF. As DNA, the CDR3 is TGTGCCAGCAGTGTGGCCGCTAACTATGGCTACACCTTC.

The sample holds many counts of this clonotype. This chain uses TRBV27 with TRBJ2-1; no reliable D call. Germline-derived CDR1 and CDR2 are MNHEY and SMNVEV (reference sequence). Trimming took 8 bases from V and 1 from J, leaving 15 bases between them. The CDR3 covers 15 residues. CDR3 in amino acids: CASRPLGRSYNEQFF. The CDR3, as DNA: TGTGCCAGCCGCCCCCTGGGAAGGTCCTACAATGAGCAGTTCTTC.

This clonotype occurred many times. The chain joins TRBV27 to TRBJ1-3; D possibly corresponds to TRBD1 (6 bases). Trimming cost V 4 bases and J 4 bases, with 14 bases left between them. CDR3 length: 15 residues. Germline CDR1 and CDR2: MNHEY and SMNVEV (reference sequence). CDR3: CASSSTGSGGNTIYF. Here the CDR3 DNA reads TGTGCCAGCAGTTCAACAGGGTCGGGCGGAAACACCATATATTTT.

This clonotype appeared many times. CDR3 amino acids: CSGGDLYNEQFF. Written as DNA, the CDR3 is TGCAGTGGCGGGGACCTTTACAATGAGCAGTTCTTC. The chain is built from TRBV29-1 and TRBJ2-1; perhaps TRBD2 as D (6 bases). The germline gives CDR1 SQVTM, CDR2 ANQGSEA. This CDR3 region has 12 residues.

In its sample, this clonotype was seen many times. The chain has TRBV20-1 and TRBJ1-1; D perhaps matches TRBD1 (5 bases). The CDR3 length is 15 residues. CDR1 and CDR2 (germline): DFQATT, SNEGSKA (reference sequence). Between the trimmed V and J ends, which lost 1 base and 4 bases, there was a span of 16 bases. The CDR3 bases are TGCAGTGCTAGAGTCTTGGCAGGGAAGGCCACTGAAGCTTTCTTT. Translated, it gives CSARVLAGKATEAFF.

This clonotype was recorded many times. The CDR3 DNA sequence: TGTGCCATCGGGCACGGGACTAGCGGCCGCACAGATACGCAGTATTTT. Residues: CAIGHGTSGRTDTQYF. The V gene is TRBV10-3, the J gene TRBJ2-3; 11 bases align to TRBD2. J lost 1 base, V lost 8 bases, and 8 bases had no gene match. This CDR3 is built from 16 residues. The germline V gene encodes CDR1 ENHRY and CDR2 SYGVKD.

This clonotype was detected ten times or more. The rearrangement joins TRBV7-9 to TRBJ2-7, with a possible D match to TRBD2 (5 bases). This CDR3 comprises 12 residues. The V end was cut by 3 bases, the J end by 6 bases, with 9 bases between. Per the germline V gene, CDR1 is SEHNR and CDR2 is FQNEAQ (reference sequence). CDR3 sequence: CASSFRDSEQYF. CDR3 nucleotides: TGTGCCAGCAGCTTTCGGGATTCCGAGCAGTACTTC.

This clonotype has at least ten counts. The chain links TRBV5-1 to TRBJ1-1, with no clear D. Germline V gene data show CDR1 as SGHRS and CDR2 as YFSETQ. V was cut by 2 bases and J by 6 bases, with 5 bases left in between. CDR3 length equals 11 residues. CDR3 in amino acids: CASSFMSEAFF. Here the CDR3 DNA reads TGCGCCAGCAGCTTTATGTCTGAAGCTTTCTTT.

This clonotype was observed many times. The gene calls are TRBV7-9 and TRBJ2-2; no clear D gene. The V gene's germline CDR1 is SEHNR and CDR2 FQNEAQ (reference sequence). The CDR3 totals 14 residues. Trimming removed 6 bases at V and 7 bases at J, with 15 bases between. The CDR3 loop reads CASSGMGNVGELFF. DNA for the CDR3: TGTGCCAGCAGTGGAATGGGGAACGTCGGGGAGCTGTTTTTT.

In this sample, this clonotype turned up many times. The chain couples TRBV27 to TRBJ2-5; TRBD1 aligns across 9 bases. This CDR3 comprises 16 residues. The trim removed 6 bases at V and 5 bases at J, leaving 13 bases unmatched. Per the germline V gene, CDR1 is MNHEY and CDR2 is SMNVEV (reference sequence). The CDR3 DNA follows: TGTGCCAGCAGCCGACAGGGGGGCAGGGAGCGTGAGACCCAGTACTTC. It is translated as CASSRQGGRERETQYF.

This clonotype was seen a handful of times. CDR3 bases: TGTGCCAGCAGGCCGATGGGACAGAACAATCAGCCCCAGCATTTT. Translated, it gives CASRPMGQNNQPQHF. The chain uses TRBV12-3 or TRBV12-4 and TRBJ1-5; 7 nucleotides align to TRBD1. With 6 bases clipped from V and 3 bases from J, the junction kept 8 bases outside the gene matches. The CDR3 spans 15 residues.

This clonotype was counted at least ten times. The chain has TRBV20-1 and TRBJ1-1; no firm D call. The CDR3 totals 14 residues. The germline gives CDR1 DFQATT, CDR2 SNEGSKA (reference sequence). Trimming shortened V by 0 bases and J by 1 base, and 9 bases separated the two germline ends. The CDR3 sequence: CSARDYTRNTEAFF. CDR3 DNA: TGCAGTGCTAGAGATTACACCCGGAACACTGAAGCTTTCTTT.

The chain combines TRBV5-1 with TRBJ1-2; D is ambiguous. The CDR3 loop spans 14 amino acids. CDR1 and CDR2 from the germline V gene are SGHRS and YFSETQ. V was pared by 0 bases and J by 4 bases, with 10 bases between. CDR3 nucleotides: TGCGCCAGCAGCTTGGATCTACGGACCTATGGCTACACCTTC. Protein: CASSLDLRTYGYTF.

The sample holds many counts of this clonotype. This chain connects TRBV12-3 or TRBV12-4 to TRBJ2-1; 12 bases match TRBD2. V lost 6 bases to trimming and J lost 8 bases; unmatched junction nucleotides: 11. This CDR3 spans 16 amino acids. For the CDR3, the DNA is TGTGCCAGCAGCCATCGTGGGGGGACTAGCGGGTATGAGCAGTTCTTC. Encoded protein: CASSHRGGTSGYEQFF.

The chain is built from TRBV30 and TRBJ2-7; no clear D. Trimming pared 7 bases from V and 0 bases from J, leaving 10 bases between. This CDR3 has 12 amino acids. The germline V gene has CDR1 GTSNPN and CDR2 SVGIG (reference sequence). This chain's CDR3 is CASASFSYEQYF. The CDR3 coding sequence is TGTGCCTCCGCAAGCTTCTCCTACGAGCAGTACTTC.

This clonotype has at least ten counts. CDR3 sequence reads: CASSLAGSADTQYF. CDR3 DNA: TGTGCCAGCAGCTTAGCCGGTAGCGCAGATACGCAGTATTTT. The gene calls are TRBV11-2 and TRBJ2-3; D is perhaps TRBD2 (5 bases). This CDR3 spans 14 amino acids. Germline CDR1 and CDR2: SGHAT and FQNNGV. V was trimmed by 1 base and J by 4 bases, leaving 9 bases between them.

DNA of the CDR3: TGCAGTGCTAGAGATACCCCTTTAGGGTCCGAGCAGTACTTC. This codes for CSARDTPLGSEQYF. The V gene is TRBV20-1, the J gene TRBJ2-7; D is ambiguous. The V gene's germline CDR1 is DFQATT and CDR2 SNEGSKA (reference sequence). The CDR3 consists of 14 residues. Trimming removed 0 bases from V and 6 bases from J, with 15 bases in between.

The chain employs TRBV11-2 and TRBJ2-3; D unresolved. The CDR3 sequence is 14 residues long. Germline V CDR1 and CDR2: SGHAT, FQNNGV. Trimming took off 3 bases at V and 2 bases at J, with 9 bases between the two ends. The CDR3 sequence is CASSLKDFTDTQYF. In DNA form, the CDR3 reads TGTGCCAGCAGCTTGAAAGACTTCACAGATACGCAGTATTTT. Full variable domain (rest looked up from reference TRBV11-2 and TRBJ2-3): EAGVAQSPRYKIIEKRQSVAFWCNPISGHATLYWYQQILGQGPKLLIQFQNNGVVDDSQLPKDRFSAERLKGVDSTLKIQPAKLEDSAVYLCASSLKDFTDTQYFGPGTRLTVL.

Many counts were recorded for this clonotype. This chain links TRBV5-1 with TRBJ2-1, with 10 bases identical to TRBD2. With V trimmed by 7 bases and J by 10 bases, 26 bases remained unmatched. The germline CDR1 and CDR2 sequences are SGHRS and YFSETQ. This CDR3 has 19 residues. The CDR3 DNA is TGCGCCAGCCGCCCCTTTGGCCTCTCGGGACCTAGCGGGAGTGGCGAGCAGTTCTTC. This codes for CASRPFGLSGPSGSGEQFF.

The chain has TRBV12-3 or TRBV12-4 and TRBJ2-1, with 8 positions matching TRBD1. The CDR3 length is 13 residues. Trimming took 6 bases from V and 5 from J; bases not matched to a gene: 3. The CDR3 coding sequence is TGTGCCAGCAGACAGGGGGACCACAATGAGCAGTTCTTC. Translated: CASRQGDHNEQFF.

The table lists this clonotype with many counts. This chain links TRBV28 with TRBJ1-6; 7 nucleotides agree with TRBD1. In germline, CDR1 is MDHEN, CDR2 SYDVKM. This CDR3 spans 13 amino acids. Trimming at V came to 5 bases and at J to 10 bases, leaving 5 bases not matched to a gene. The CDR3 region is CASSPNRGSPLHF. The CDR3 nucleotides read TGTGCCAGCAGTCCGAACAGGGGCTCACCCCTCCACTTT.

This clonotype was counted many times. The V and J genes are TRBV5-1 and TRBJ2-1, with 9 bases fitting TRBD1. Germline CDR1 is SGHRS and CDR2 is YFSETQ. The J segment lost 4 bases and the V segment lost 4 bases, leaving 9 bases of the junction unmatched. The CDR3 consists of 16 residues. The CDR3 loop is CASSIITGGAYNEQFF. The CDR3 DNA is TGCGCCAGCAGCATAATTACAGGGGGCGCTTACAATGAGCAGTTCTTC.

The table lists this clonotype with many counts. This chain joins TRBV20-1 and TRBJ1-2, with TRBD1 as a possible D gene (6 bases). CDR1 DFQATT and CDR2 SNEGSKA come from the germline V gene (reference sequence). The CDR3 is made up of 15 amino acids. V was shortened by 8 bases and J by 0 bases, with 19 bases between the two germline ends. The CDR3: CSSAGTPHTNYGYTF. DNA of the CDR3: TGCAGTTCTGCTGGGACACCACATACTAACTATGGCTACACCTTC.

The sample holds many counts of this clonotype. The rearrangement uses TRBV5-1 and TRBJ2-1; 11 bases match TRBD1. The CDR3 length is 13 residues. Trimming took 7 bases from V and 8 from J; bases not matched to a gene: 5. Germline CDR1 and CDR2: SGHRS and YFSETQ. This chain's CDR3 is CASGQGAPDEQFF. The CDR3 DNA is TGCGCCAGCGGACAGGGGGCGCCTGATGAGCAGTTCTTC.

This clonotype was seen at least ten times. This chain connects TRBV7-3 to TRBJ2-7; D is ambiguous. The germline V gene encodes CDR1 SGHTA and CDR2 FQGTGA. V lost 3 bases to trimming and J lost 3 bases, with 15 bases between them. The CDR3 length is 15 residues. The CDR3 reads CASSLGPPGLYEQYF. The CDR3 DNA sequence: TGTGCCAGCAGCTTGGGTCCTCCGGGCCTCTACGAGCAGTACTTC. Variable domain in full (rest from reference TRBV7-3 and TRBJ2-7): GAGVSQTPSNKVTEKGKYVELRCDPISGHTALYWYRQSLGQGPEFLIYFQGTGAADDSGLPNDRFFAVRPEGSVSTLKIQRTERGDSAVYLCASSLGPPGLYEQYFGPGTRLTVT.

This clonotype was seen repeatedly, ten times or more. The chain uses TRBV20-1 and TRBJ2-3, with a tentative D call TRBD2 (6 bases). Germline CDR1 reads DFQATT; CDR2 reads SNEGSKA (reference sequence). The CDR3 totals 16 residues. With 0 bases removed from V and 2 bases from J, the gap between germline ends came to 15 bases. CDR3 in amino acids: CSARDAAGGTTDTQYF. CDR3 coding DNA: TGCAGTGCTAGAGATGCAGCAGGAGGGACCACAGATACGCAGTATTTT.

Many counts were recorded for this clonotype. V and J are TRBV5-1 and TRBJ1-1; D not resolved. The V gene lost 2 bases and the J gene lost 3 bases, with 8 bases spanning the gap. The germline CDR1 and CDR2 sequences are SGHRS and YFSETQ. The CDR3 consists of 13 residues. CDR3: CASSFSGYTEAFF. In DNA, the CDR3 is TGCGCCAGCAGCTTCTCAGGCTACACTGAAGCTTTCTTT.